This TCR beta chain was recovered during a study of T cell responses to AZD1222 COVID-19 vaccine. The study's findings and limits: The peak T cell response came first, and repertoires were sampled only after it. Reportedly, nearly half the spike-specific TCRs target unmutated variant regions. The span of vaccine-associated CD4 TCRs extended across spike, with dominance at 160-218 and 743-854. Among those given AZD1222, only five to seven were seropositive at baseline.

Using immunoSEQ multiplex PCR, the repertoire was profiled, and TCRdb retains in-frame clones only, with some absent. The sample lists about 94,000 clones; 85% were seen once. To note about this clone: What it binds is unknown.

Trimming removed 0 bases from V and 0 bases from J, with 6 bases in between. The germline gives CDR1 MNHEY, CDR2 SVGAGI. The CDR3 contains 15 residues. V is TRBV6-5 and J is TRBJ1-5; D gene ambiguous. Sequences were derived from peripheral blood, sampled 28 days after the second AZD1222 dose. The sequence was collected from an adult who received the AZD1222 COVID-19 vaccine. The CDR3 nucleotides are TGTGCCAGCAGTTACTCGTTCGATAGCAATCAGCCCCAGCATTTT. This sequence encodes CASSYSFDSNQPQHF.